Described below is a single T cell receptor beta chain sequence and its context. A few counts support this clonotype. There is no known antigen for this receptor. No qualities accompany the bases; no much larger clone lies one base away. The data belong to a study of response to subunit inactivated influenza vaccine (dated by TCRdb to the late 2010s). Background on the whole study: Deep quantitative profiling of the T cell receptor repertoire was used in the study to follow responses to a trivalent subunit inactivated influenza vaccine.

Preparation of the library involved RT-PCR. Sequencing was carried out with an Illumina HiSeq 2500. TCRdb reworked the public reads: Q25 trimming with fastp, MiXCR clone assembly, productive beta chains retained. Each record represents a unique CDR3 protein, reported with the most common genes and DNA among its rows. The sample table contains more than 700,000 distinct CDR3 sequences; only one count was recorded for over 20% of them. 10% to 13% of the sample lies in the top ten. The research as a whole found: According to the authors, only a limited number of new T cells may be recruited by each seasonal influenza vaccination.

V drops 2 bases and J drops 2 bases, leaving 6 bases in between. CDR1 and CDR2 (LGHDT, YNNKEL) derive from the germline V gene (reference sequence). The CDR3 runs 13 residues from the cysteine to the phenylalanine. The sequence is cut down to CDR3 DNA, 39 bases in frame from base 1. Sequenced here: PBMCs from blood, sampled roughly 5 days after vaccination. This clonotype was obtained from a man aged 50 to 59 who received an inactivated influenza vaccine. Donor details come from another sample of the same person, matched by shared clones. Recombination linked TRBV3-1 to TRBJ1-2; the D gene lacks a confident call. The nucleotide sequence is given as TGTGCCAGCAGCCAACGTTGGAACTATGGCTACACCTTC. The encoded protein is CASSQRWNYGYTF.